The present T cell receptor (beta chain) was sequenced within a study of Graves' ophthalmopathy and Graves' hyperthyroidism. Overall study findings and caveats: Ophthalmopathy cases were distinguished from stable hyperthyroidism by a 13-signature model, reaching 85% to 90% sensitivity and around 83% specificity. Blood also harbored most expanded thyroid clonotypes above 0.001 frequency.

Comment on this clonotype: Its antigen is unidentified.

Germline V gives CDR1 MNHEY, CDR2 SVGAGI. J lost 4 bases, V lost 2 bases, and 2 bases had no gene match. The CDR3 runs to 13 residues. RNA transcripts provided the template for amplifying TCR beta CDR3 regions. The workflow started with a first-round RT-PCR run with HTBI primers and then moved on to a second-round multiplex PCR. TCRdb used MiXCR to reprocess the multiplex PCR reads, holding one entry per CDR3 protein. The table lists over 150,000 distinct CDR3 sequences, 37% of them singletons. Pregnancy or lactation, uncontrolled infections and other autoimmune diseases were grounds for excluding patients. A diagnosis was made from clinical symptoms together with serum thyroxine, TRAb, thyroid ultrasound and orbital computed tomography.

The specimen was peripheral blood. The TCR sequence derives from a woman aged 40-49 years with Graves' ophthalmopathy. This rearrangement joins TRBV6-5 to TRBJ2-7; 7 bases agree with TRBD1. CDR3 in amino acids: CASSYLQGYEQYF. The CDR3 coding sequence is TGTGCCAGCAGTTACCTACAGGGGTACGAGCAGTACTTC.